The 23 T cell receptor beta chains presented below share a single source sample, sequenced in a study of shared T cell receptors in the human thymus. Assay: immunoSEQ multiplex PCR; the TCRdb copy retains only in-frame clones and omits some. Here the sample spans 500,000 to 550,000 clones, more than 75% being singletons. The sample also formed part of further work on human thymus T cells.

Sequencing was performed on thymocytes. The source is a boy under two years old with a congenital heart defect.

In DNA, the CDR3 is TGTGCCAGCAGTGATCGTCCCCAGGACAGGAACGGACATTCACCCCTCCACTTT. Translation: CASSDRPQDRNGHSPLHF. The rearrangement joins TRBV2 to TRBJ1-6, with 7 bases lining up with TRBD1. The CDR3 consists of 18 residues. V dropped 3 bases and J dropped 8; count of bases not matched to a gene: 16. Germline CDR1 SNHLY, CDR2 FYNNEI.

The gene calls are TRBV30 and TRBJ1-2, with 7 bases lining up with TRBD1. V dropped 3 bases and J dropped 2; count of bases not matched to a gene: 9. There are 15 residues in the CDR3. CDR1 is GTSNPN and CDR2 is SVGIG in the germline V gene (reference sequence). This chain's CDR3 is CAWSLRGRGNYGYTF. The CDR3, as DNA: TGTGCCTGGAGCCTACGGGGCAGGGGGAACTATGGCTACACCTTC.

This clone has more than one count but fewer than ten. The chain joins TRBV6-1 to TRBJ2-2; D call uncertain. V was cut by 4 bases and J by 4 bases, with 19 bases left in between. The CDR3 spans 17 residues. Germline-derived CDR1 and CDR2 are MNHNS and SASEGT. In DNA form, the CDR3 reads TGTGCCAGCAGTGCGCCCCGAGAGCGCGATCTCACCGGGGAGCTGTTTTTT. Protein product: CASSAPRERDLTGELFF.

V and J are TRBV29-1 and TRBJ2-7; possibly TRBD1 for D (6 bases). CDR1 is SQVTM, CDR2 ANQGSEA, per germline. The CDR3 is 15 residues long. V was clipped by 6 bases and J by 0 bases, with 18 bases between them. The CDR3 nucleotides read TGCAGCGTCGTAGAGACAGGTCTCCACTCCTACGAGCAGTACTTC. Its protein product is CSVVETGLHSYEQYF.

The rearrangement joins TRBV6-1 to TRBJ2-1, with TRBD2 identical over 7 bases. Germline V gives CDR1 MNHNS, CDR2 SASEGT. J gave up 5 bases and V 4 bases, and 20 bases lay outside the gene matches. The CDR3 spans 19 residues. CDR3 sequence: CASSVLVRPGRAMDNEQFF. The DNA for the CDR3 is TGTGCCAGCAGTGTTTTGGTGCGACCTGGGAGGGCTATGGACAATGAGCAGTTCTTC.

V gene TRBV7-2 combines with J gene TRBJ2-7; the D gene is possibly TRBD1 (6 bases). CDR1 and CDR2 from the germline V gene are SGHTA and FQGNSA. Trimming removed 5 bases from V and 3 bases from J, with 20 bases in between. This CDR3 is 16 amino acids long. The CDR3 region has the DNA TGTGCCAGCAGCCCCCCGATGGACAGCCTGGACTACGAGCAGTACTTC. This codes for CASSPPMDSLDYEQYF.

The CDR3 reads CASSQEGPNRDPRGPYEQYF. CDR3 coding DNA: TGTGCCAGCAGCCAAGAAGGCCCCAACCGGGACCCGCGGGGTCCCTACGAGCAGTACTTC. The chain has TRBV4-2 and TRBJ2-7; a possible D gene is TRBD2 (6 bases). Germline-derived CDR1 and CDR2 are LGHNA and YNFKEQ. Trimming stripped 0 bases from V and 2 bases from J, with 26 bases between. The CDR3 totals 20 residues.

This sequence joins TRBV19 and TRBJ2-7, with TRBD1 as a possible D gene (6 bases). Trimming left V 8 bases short and J 2 bases short, with 10 bases between. CDR3 length: 12 amino acids. The germline gives CDR1 LNHDA, CDR2 SQIVND (reference sequence). CDR3 DNA sequence: TGTGCCAGTTCAGACAGGCCCTACGAGCAGTACTTC. Protein: CASSDRPYEQYF.

Details on this clone: Sequence at one end of the junction differs from germline and may be a read error. The chain couples TRBV7-7 to TRBJ2-7; 9 nucleotides align to TRBD2. From germline, CDR1 is SSHAT and CDR2 FNYEAQ (reference sequence). The CDR3 spans 16 residues. The CDR3 spells CASSLLLAGYSYEQYF. CDR3 nucleotides: TGTGCTAGCAGCTTACTACTAGCGGGCTACTCCTACGAGCAGTACTTC.

V and J are TRBV11-3 and TRBJ2-1; 8 nucleotides match TRBD2. This CDR3 is built from 14 residues. The V and J ends lost 5 bases and 11 bases, in that order; junction bases with no gene match: 11. CDR1 is SGHNT and CDR2 is YENEEA in the germline V gene. This chain's CDR3 is CASSPEREIGKQFF. CDR3 sequence (DNA): TGTGCCAGCAGCCCGGAGCGGGAGATAGGTAAGCAGTTCTTC. The variable domain in full, completed from reference TRBV11-3 and TRBJ2-1, reads EAGVVQSPRYKIIEKKQPVAFWCNPISGHNTLYWYLQNLGQGPELLIRYENEEAVDDSQLPKDRFSAERLKGVDSTLKIQPAELGDSAVYLCASSPEREIGKQFFGPGTRLTVL.

The count of this clone is one. The rearrangement joins TRBV5-6 to TRBJ2-1; tentatively, D is TRBD1 (5 bases). The CDR3 covers 13 residues. Germline assignment: CDR1 SGHDT and CDR2 YYEEEE. Between the trimmed V and J ends, which lost 5 bases and 2 bases, there was a span of 8 bases. The CDR3 coding sequence is TGTGCCAGCAGAGGACACCCCTACAATGAGCAGTTCTTC. It codes for CASRGHPYNEQFF. Full variable domain (remainder filled in from reference TRBV5-6 and TRBJ2-1): DAGVTQSPTHLIKTRGQQVTLRCSPKSGHDTVSWYQQALGQGPQFIFQYYEEEERQRGNFPDRFSGHQFPNYSSELNVNALLLGDSALYLCASRGHPYNEQFFGPGTRLTVL.

The rearrangement joins TRBV4-1 to TRBJ1-4, with D possibly being TRBD1 (5 bases). This CDR3 contains 19 residues. The germline V and J ends were trimmed by 0 bases and 0 bases, with 17 bases remaining between them. CDR1 and CDR2 (germline): MGHRA, YSYEKL. The CDR3 here is CASSQESGLRVSTNEKLFF. The CDR3 bases are TGCGCCAGCAGCCAAGAATCAGGGCTAAGGGTTTCAACTAATGAAAAACTGTTTTTT.

The chain links TRBV28 to TRBJ2-7, with 7 bases lining up with TRBD1. The V and J ends lost 4 bases and 0 bases, in that order; junction bases with no gene match: 3. The CDR3 runs 14 residues. From germline, CDR1 is MDHEN and CDR2 SYDVKM. CDR3 residues: CASSWDSASYEQYF. CDR3 in DNA: TGTGCCAGCAGTTGGGACAGCGCCTCCTACGAGCAGTACTTC.

This clone was counted a few times. This chain joins TRBV5-6 and TRBJ1-3, with unresolved D. The V gene's germline CDR1 is SGHDT and CDR2 YYEEEE. This CDR3 has 15 amino acids. V was trimmed by 3 bases and J by 0 bases, leaving 10 bases between them. CDR3 in amino acids: CASSCDGDSGNTIYF. Here the CDR3 DNA reads TGTGCCAGCAGCTGCGACGGGGACTCTGGAAACACCATATATTTT.

The chain couples TRBV5-1 to TRBJ2-5, with D possibly matching TRBD2 (5 bases). Germline V CDR1 and CDR2: SGHRS, YFSETQ. The CDR3 totals 13 residues. V was cut by 4 bases and J by 0 bases, with 7 bases left in between. The CDR3 DNA reads as TGCGCCAGCAGCCCGGACTACCAAGAGACCCAGTACTTC. It specifies CASSPDYQETQYF.

This clone came up a few times. This chain joins TRBV27 and TRBJ1-2; the match to TRBD1 covers 9 bases. The V and J ends lost 3 bases and 8 bases, in that order; junction bases with no gene match: 19. Germline V gene data show CDR1 as MNHEY and CDR2 as SMNVEV (reference sequence). The CDR3 sequence is 18 residues long. The CDR3 nucleotides are TGTGCCAGCAGTTTCAGCCGGGACAGGGAGCTGGGGTCGCAGGGCTACACCTTC. Protein sequence: CASSFSRDRELGSQGYTF.

The V call is TRBV2, the J call TRBJ1-1; 8 nucleotides align to TRBD1. Germline values: CDR1 SNHLY, CDR2 FYNNEI. This CDR3 spans 13 amino acids. V lost 6 bases to trimming and J lost 3 bases; unmatched junction nucleotides: 3. CDR3 amino acids: CASSRQGYTEAFF. The CDR3, as DNA: TGTGCCAGCAGCCGACAGGGGTACACTGAAGCTTTCTTT.

V and J are TRBV6-1 and TRBJ1-2; 7 bases map to TRBD1. This CDR3 is 13 amino acids long. Trimming removed 10 bases from V and 4 bases from J; junction bases left unmatched: 9. CDR1 is MNHNS and CDR2 is SASEGT in the germline V gene. The chain's CDR3 is CAKPDRDGYGYTF. The CDR3 bases are TGTGCCAAGCCTGACAGGGACGGCTATGGCTACACCTTC.

This clone was observed once. V is TRBV10-3 and J is TRBJ1-1; 7 bases align to TRBD1. The CDR3 runs to 13 residues. Germline V gene lookup returns CDR1 ENHRY and CDR2 SYGVKD. V lost 2 bases to trimming and J lost 11 bases; unmatched junction nucleotides: 8. CDR3 sequence: CAISEDRVDSAFF. The CDR3 nucleotides are TGTGCCATCAGTGAGGACAGGGTTGATTCGGCTTTCTTT.

The gene calls are TRBV2 and TRBJ2-2; D possibly corresponds to TRBD1 (6 bases). Trimming removed 6 bases at V and 6 bases at J, with 11 bases between. The CDR3 is 13 amino acids. The germline V gene has CDR1 SNHLY and CDR2 FYNNEI. CDR3 amino acids: CASRYRDSGELFF. In nucleotides, the CDR3 is TGTGCCAGCAGATACAGGGATTCCGGGGAGCTGTTTTTT.

This chain connects TRBV14 to TRBJ1-1; 7 bases map to TRBD1. Trimming cost V 0 bases and J 10 bases; bases outside gene matches: 8. The CDR3 is 14 amino acids. Germline V gives CDR1 SGHDN, CDR2 FVKESK. The CDR3 DNA sequence: TGTGCCAGCAGCCAAGAGCGTCCGACAGGGAGAGCTTTCTTT. This encodes CASSQERPTGRAFF.

J is TRBJ1-1 and V is TRBV4-1; D is perhaps TRBD1 (5 bases). V dropped 1 base and J dropped 4 bases, with 13 bases sitting between them. The CDR3 loop spans 15 amino acids. In germline, CDR1 is MGHRA, CDR2 YSYEKL. CDR3 in amino acids: CASSQGDSRGTEAFF. The CDR3 DNA sequence: TGCGCCAGCAGCCAAGGGGACTCCCGGGGCACTGAAGCTTTCTTT.

This clone has a single count. This rearrangement joins TRBV5-1 to TRBJ1-1, with 9 nucleotides matching TRBD1. There are 13 residues in the CDR3. Germline lookup yields CDR1 SGHRS and CDR2 YFSETQ. V gave up 4 bases and J gave up 6 bases; unmatched junction bases: 4. The CDR3 bases are TGCGCCAGCAGCCCGGGACAGGGCGCTGAAGCTTTCTTT. Translated, it gives CASSPGQGAEAFF. Looking up the rest from reference TRBV5-1 and TRBJ1-1 gives the full variable domain: KAGVTQTPRYLIKTRGQQVTLSCSPISGHRSVSWYQQTPGQGLQFLFEYFSETQRNKGNFPGRFSGRQFSNSRSEMNVSTLELGDSALYLCASSPGQGAEAFFGQGTRLTVV.